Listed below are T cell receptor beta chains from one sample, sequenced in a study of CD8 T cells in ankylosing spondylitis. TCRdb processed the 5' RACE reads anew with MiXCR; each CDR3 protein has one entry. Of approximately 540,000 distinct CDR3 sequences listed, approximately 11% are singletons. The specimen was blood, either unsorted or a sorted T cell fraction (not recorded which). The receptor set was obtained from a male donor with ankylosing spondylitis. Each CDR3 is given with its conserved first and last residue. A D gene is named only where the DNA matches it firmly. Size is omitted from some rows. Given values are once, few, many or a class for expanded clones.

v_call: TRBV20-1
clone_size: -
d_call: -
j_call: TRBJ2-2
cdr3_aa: CSAGAEALFF
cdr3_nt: TGCAGTGCCGGGGCCGAGGCGCTGTTTTTT

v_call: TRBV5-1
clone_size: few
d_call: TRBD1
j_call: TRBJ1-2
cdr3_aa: CASSVLGQGANTF
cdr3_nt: TGCGCCAGCAGCGTTTTGGGACAGGGGGCCAACACCTTC

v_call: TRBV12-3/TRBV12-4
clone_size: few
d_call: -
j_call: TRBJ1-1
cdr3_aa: CASSKDRPNTEAFF
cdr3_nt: TGTGCCAGCAGTAAAGACAGACCGAACACTGAAGCTTTCTTT

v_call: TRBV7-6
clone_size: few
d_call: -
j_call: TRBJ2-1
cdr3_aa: CASSSLHHSSYNEQFF
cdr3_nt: TGTGCCAGCAGCTCGCTCCATCATAGCTCCTACAATGAGCAGTTCTTC

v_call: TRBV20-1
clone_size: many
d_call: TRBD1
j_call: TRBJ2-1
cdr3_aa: CSARGDSGYNEQFF
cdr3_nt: TGCAGTGCTAGGGGGGACAGCGGATACAATGAGCAGTTCTTC

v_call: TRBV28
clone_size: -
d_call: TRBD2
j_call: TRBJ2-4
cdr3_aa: CASSFNVREMAKNIQYF
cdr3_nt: TGTGCCAGCAGTTTTAACGTGCGGGAGATGGCCAAAAACATTCAGTACTTC

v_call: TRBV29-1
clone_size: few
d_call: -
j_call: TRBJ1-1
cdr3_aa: CSVESMRNTEAFF
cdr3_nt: TGCAGCGTTGAGTCCATGCGGAACACTGAAGCTTTCTTT

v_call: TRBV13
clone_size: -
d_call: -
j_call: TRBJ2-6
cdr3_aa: CASSFRRGANVLTF
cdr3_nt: TGTGCCAGCAGCTTTAGGAGGGGGGCCAACGTCCTGACTTTC

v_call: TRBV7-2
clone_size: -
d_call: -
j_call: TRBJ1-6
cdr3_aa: CASSFSPSSYNSPLHF
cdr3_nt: TGTGCCAGCAGCTTTTCTCCCAGCTCCTATAATTCACCCCTCCACTTT

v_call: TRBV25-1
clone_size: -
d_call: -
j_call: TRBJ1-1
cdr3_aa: CAAFGTEAFF
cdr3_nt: TGTGCCGCCTTTGGTACGGAGGCTTTCTTT

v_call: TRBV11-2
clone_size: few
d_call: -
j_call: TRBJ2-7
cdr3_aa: CASSFNRDAGEQYF
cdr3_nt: TGTGCCAGCAGCTTCAACAGGGATGCTGGCGAGCAGTACTTC

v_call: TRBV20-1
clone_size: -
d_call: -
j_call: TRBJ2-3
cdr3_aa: CCAPLLGLRTYTDTQYF
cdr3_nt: TGCTGTGCTCCACTCCTAGGACTCAGAACATACACAGATACGCAGTATTTT

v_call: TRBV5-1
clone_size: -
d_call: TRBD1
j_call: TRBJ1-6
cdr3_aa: CASSPEGTDSPLHF
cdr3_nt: TGCGCCAGCAGCCCGGAGGGGACAGACTCACCCCTCCACTTT

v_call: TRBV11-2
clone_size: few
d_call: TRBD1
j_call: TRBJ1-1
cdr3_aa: CASSLETGIEAFF
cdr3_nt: TGTGCCAGCAGCTTAGAGACAGGGATTGAAGCTTTCTTT

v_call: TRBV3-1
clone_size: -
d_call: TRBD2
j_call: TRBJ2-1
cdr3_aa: CASSWAGGVKEQFF
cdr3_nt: TGTGCCAGCAGCTGGGCGGGGGGGGTCAAAGAGCAGTTCTTC

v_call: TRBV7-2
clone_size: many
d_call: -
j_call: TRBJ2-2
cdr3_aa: CASSSDTGELFF
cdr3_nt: TGCGCCAGCAGCTCAGACACCGGGGAGCTGTTTTTT

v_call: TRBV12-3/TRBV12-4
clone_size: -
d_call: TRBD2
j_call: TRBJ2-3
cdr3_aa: CASTLAGLYTDTQYF
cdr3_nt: TGTGCCAGCACCCTAGCGGGCTTATATACAGATACGCAGTATTTT

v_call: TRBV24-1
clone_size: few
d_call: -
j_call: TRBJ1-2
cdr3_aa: CATSDSSGLTSGYTF
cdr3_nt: TGTGCCACCAGTGATTCTTCTGGCCTTACCTCCGGCTACACCTTC